The subject of this entry is one TCR beta chain. Its cognate antigen has yet to be identified. No qualities accompany the bases; no much larger clone lies one base away. Reading the germline V gene (reference sequence) gives CDR1 DFQATT and CDR2 SNEGSKA. The V end gives up 3 bases and the J end 6 bases, leaving 9 bases in the junction not matched to a gene. The CDR3 sequence holds 14 residues, the cysteine and phenylalanine included. Only the CDR3 DNA is retained, 42 bases long and in frame from the first base. These data come from a study of blood T cell repertoires in COVID-19 (dated by TCRdb to 2018 to 2020). Background on the whole study: Samples covering the acute and convalescent phases of COVID-19 were provided by collaborators in the United States, Italy and Spain. The prospective study material was composed of cDNA or gDNA derived from T cells, B-cell-depleted T cells, or PBMCs. Deeply sampled blood TCRbeta repertoires from subjects exposed to, actively infected with, or recovered from COVID-19 were included in the dataset. The repertoires were made available in a free public database intended to serve as a resource for research on the immune response to SARS-CoV-2. Samples were obtained from the ongoing ImmuneRACE study (first 160 participants) and from some 1,300 subjects provided by 6 global collaborators. The sample metadata nearly always contained a de-identified subject ID, COVID-19 status, age in years and sex. HLA class I and class II types, where available, came from metadata supplied by the sample provider rather than from assay-based typing. Points the paper makes about the study in general: The quantity of clinical and demographic metadata differed by source and by participant and was supplied without curation.

In the prospective study, participants were about 18 to 95 years old, resided in 24 geographic areas of the United States, and were enrolled through a virtual design. To assign participants to cohorts, the prospective study relied on clinical history that participants themselves reported in a screening survey and a study questionnaire. Recovered participants in ImmuneRACE Cohort 3 were defined by two consecutive negative NP/OP PCR tests, clearance by a healthcare professional, or resolution of symptoms. Mobile phlebotomists in the prospective study collected whole blood, serum and a nasopharyngeal or oropharyngeal swab from every participant. Participants in the prospective study had the option to provide additional blood draws and questionnaires over a roughly two-month period. Prospective study blood samples were shipped either frozen or at room temperature before DNA extraction. TCRbeta CDR3 regions were amplified from genomic DNA using the immunoSEQ Assay, a bias-controlled multiplex PCR. The original pipeline was this. Nucleated cell counts per sample were estimated from amplification of reference gene primers within the assay. To quantify the absolute abundance of each unique TCRbeta CDR3 rearrangement, sequence reads were collapsed and filtered. For each sample, productive Simpson clonality was calculated by taking the square root of Simpson's diversity index across productive rearrangements. The immuneACCESS repertoire file appears here via TCRdb, limited to in-frame rearrangements. These files lack a portion of the clones; in checked studies, under half of the deficit traces to unresolved V genes, and the cause of the others is not known. V and J calls and clone size are copied from that table; D and trimming were computed from the DNA. The sample table lists under 350,000 clones, roughly 86% of them with a count of one. Under 3% of the sample comes from the top ten.

This TCR was recovered from a woman between 18 and 30 years old who had recovered from COVID-19. Sequencing input: PBMCs or T cells enriched from blood (not recorded which). The chain links TRBV20-1 with TRBJ1-2, and 8 junctional nucleotides match TRBD1. The DNA sequence is as follows: TGCAGTGCTAGTCGAGACAGGGGTGGCCATGGCTACACCTTC. The resulting protein is CSASRDRGGHGYTF.